This entry lists 13 T cell receptor beta chains sequenced from one sample in a study of cytomegalovirus exposure and HLA in healthy donors (dated by TCRdb to about 2017). Library preparation used the immunoSEQ multiplex PCR assay. This is the immuneACCESS table as TCRdb keeps it, with only in-frame sequences that have V and J called. A part of the clones is gone; compared with another copy, unresolved V genes explain less than half, and the rest is unexplained. The sample data list more than 120,000 clones, and about nine tenths of these were observed just once. The top ten clonotypes cover 3.5% to 5% of the sample. Sequenced: PBMCs. The receptors stem from a man aged 18 to 30 in good health and CMV-seropositive.

The V gene is TRBV19, the J gene TRBJ1-5; D uncertain. CDR1 LNHDA and CDR2 SQIVND come from the germline V gene (reference sequence). Trimming took 1 base from V and 7 from J, leaving 5 bases between them. The CDR3 contains 12 residues. The CDR3 bases are TGTGCCAGTAGTATAGGAGTCCAGCCCCAGCATTTT. Translated: CASSIGVQPQHF.

The rearrangement uses TRBV10-3 and TRBJ1-3; no clear D. The CDR3 is 14 residues long. V was trimmed by 2 bases and J by 0 bases, leaving 5 bases between them. CDR1 is ENHRY and CDR2 is SYGVKD in the germline V gene. The CDR3 DNA reads TGTGCCATCAGTGAGGCGGTCTCTGGAAACACCATATATTTT. The encoded protein is CAISEAVSGNTIYF.

V gene TRBV2 combines with J gene TRBJ2-2; 10 bases agree with TRBD1. The CDR3 totals 15 residues. Germline values: CDR1 SNHLY, CDR2 FYNNEI. V was pared by 6 bases and J by 3 bases, with 4 bases of the junction left unmatched. CDR3 nucleotide sequence: TGTGCCAGCAGCGGGACAGGGGACCACACCGGGGAGCTGTTTTTT. Translated: CASSGTGDHTGELFF.

The J gene is TRBJ2-2, the V gene TRBV28; unclear D gene. Per germline, CDR1 MDHEN and CDR2 SYDVKM. V dropped 2 bases and J dropped 1 base, with 5 bases sitting between them. There are 14 residues in the CDR3. The CDR3 nucleotides are TGTGCCAGCAGTTTAGGGCAGAACACCGGGGAGCTGTTTTTT. Protein sequence: CASSLGQNTGELFF.

This chain joins TRBV12-5 and TRBJ1-2; D might be TRBD1 (5 bases). CDR1 LGHNT and CDR2 FRNRAP come from the germline V gene. Trimming shortened V by 2 bases and J by 10 bases, and 14 bases separated the two germline ends. This CDR3 is 13 amino acids long. Written as DNA, the CDR3 is TGTGCTAGTGGTTTGTCGGCAGGGCGCGACTACACCTTC. Translated, it gives CASGLSAGRDYTF.

J is TRBJ1-5 and V is TRBV2, with a tentative D call TRBD1 (5 bases). Trimming left V 4 bases short and J 0 bases short, with 10 bases between. CDR1 and CDR2 from the germline V gene are SNHLY and FYNNEI. The CDR3 has 15 amino acids. This chain's CDR3 is CASSVNRFSNQPQHF. CDR3 nucleotide sequence: TGTGCCAGCAGTGTCAACAGGTTTAGCAATCAGCCCCAGCATTTT.

This clone has a single count. The chain carries TRBV2 and TRBJ1-2; D is ambiguous. CDR1 and CDR2 (germline): SNHLY, FYNNEI. This CDR3 has 15 amino acids. Trimming left V 0 bases short and J 0 bases short, with 8 bases between. As DNA, the CDR3 is TGTGCCAGCAGTGAAGCTTCAGGTACTAACTATGGCTACACCTTC. The encoded protein is CASSEASGTNYGYTF.

J is TRBJ1-4 and V is TRBV5-1; D possibly corresponds to TRBD1 (6 bases). V lost 4 bases, J lost 7 bases, and 17 bases lay in between. Germline V gives CDR1 SGHRS, CDR2 YFSETQ. The CDR3 loop spans 15 amino acids. As DNA, the CDR3 is TGCGCCAGCAGCCTTACAGGGAGCAGGGGTGAAAAACTGTTTTTT. Its translation: CASSLTGSRGEKLFF.

The table lists this clone with a count of one. CDR3 nucleotides: TGTGCCAGCAGTTACATGGGAGGCACTGAAGCTTTCTTT. It encodes CASSYMGGTEAFF. V gene TRBV6-5 combines with J gene TRBJ1-1, with D uncertain. This CDR3 region has 13 residues. The germline V and J ends were trimmed by 2 bases and 4 bases, with 8 bases remaining between them. Germline loops: CDR1 MNHEY, CDR2 SVGAGI.

The chain recombines TRBV10-2 with TRBJ1-4; D is unresolved. From germline, CDR1 is WSHSY and CDR2 SAAADI. CDR3 length equals 12 residues. The V end lost 2 bases, the J end lost 8 bases, and 6 bases lay between the germline ends. CDR3 amino acids: CASSETGEKLFF. In nucleotides, the CDR3 is TGCGCCAGCAGTGAGACGGGAGAAAAACTGTTTTTT.

This clone has only one observation. The chain combines TRBV18 with TRBJ2-7; TRBD1 is a possible D gene (5 bases). The CDR3 runs 14 residues. V gave up 4 bases and J gave up 5 bases, with 15 bases separating them. CDR1 is KGHSH and CDR2 is LQKENI in the germline V gene. CDR3 in amino acids: CASSRLTEVDEQYF. Written as DNA, the CDR3 is TGTGCCAGCTCACGCTTGACAGAAGTCGACGAGCAGTACTTC. Full variable domain (outside the CDR3, taken from reference TRBV18 and TRBJ2-7): NAGVMQNPRHLVRRRGQEARLRCSPMKGHSHVYWYRQLPEEGLKFMVYLQKENIIDESGMPKERFSAEFPKEGPSILRIQQVVRGDSAAYFCASSRLTEVDEQYFGPGTRLTVT.

The chain employs TRBV6-1 and TRBJ1-1, with no clear D. V lost 6 bases, J lost 3 bases, and 11 bases lay in between. There are 13 residues in the CDR3. Germline V CDR1 and CDR2: MNHNS, SASEGT. CDR3 nucleotides: TGTGCCAGCAGACAGTATGATGACACTGAAGCTTTCTTT. It encodes CASRQYDDTEAFF.

V and J are TRBV15 and TRBJ1-2; D remains unclear. From germline, CDR1 is LNHNV and CDR2 YYDKDF (reference sequence). Deletions cut 0 bases from V and 0 bases from J, with 5 bases between. This CDR3 spans 14 amino acids. CDR3 protein: CATSRDRANYGYTF. CDR3 DNA sequence: TGTGCCACCAGCAGAGATCGCGCTAACTATGGCTACACCTTC.